This TCR beta chain was profiled in a study of early T cells in non-severe SARS-CoV-2 infection. Study background: The authors sequenced bulk RNA from unsorted whole blood, leaving chains unpaired.

V was pared by 5 bases and J by 4 bases, with 10 bases of the junction left unmatched. From germline, CDR1 is DFQATT and CDR2 SNEGSKA (reference sequence). The CDR3 consists of 14 residues. This clonotype was seen only a few times. As part of library construction, unique molecular identifiers were attached to individual cDNA molecules. MiXCR, applied by TCRdb to the 5' RACE reads, yields one record per CDR3 protein. The table includes roughly 80,000 distinct CDR3 sequences, 8.5% to 10% detected once. Material for sequencing was whole blood. This rearrangement joins TRBV20-1 to TRBJ1-2; the match to TRBD1 covers 7 bases. The receptor was isolated from an adult who was a healthcare worker with PCR-confirmed SARS-CoV-2 infection or an uninfected control (not recorded which). The CDR3 loop reads CSAELRKGAYGYTF. CDR3 nucleotide sequence: TGCAGTGCTGAACTGAGGAAGGGGGCCTATGGCTACACCTTC.